A selection of T cell receptor beta chains follows, all from one sample in a study of blood T cell repertoires in COVID-19. The assay was immunoSEQ multiplex PCR, and TCRdb's table has in-frame clones only and misses some. The sample holds 50,000 to 80,000 clones, approximately 78% seen once. The sequenced sample was peripheral blood. Receptor source: a man aged 60-69 years with COVID-19, enrolled during active disease. CDR3s include the opening cysteine and the closing phenylalanine or tryptophan. The D gene is left open where the match is weak. Part of the rows lack a size; the others show once, few, many or a class for expanded clones.

clone size	D gene	V gene	J gene	CDR3 DNA	CDR3 protein
.	.	TRBV6-5	TRBJ2-2	TGTGCCAGCAGTTACGCAGGGGTCACCGGGGAGCTGTTTTTT	CASSYAGVTGELFF
.	TRBD2	TRBV11-2	TRBJ2-1	TGTGCCAGCAGCTTAGTAGTGGGGGGGTATGAGCAGTTCTTC	CASSLVVGGYEQFF
few	TRBD1	TRBV6-5	TRBJ2-7	TGTGCCAGCAGTCACGGGGCAGGGGGCATGTACGAGCAGTACTTC	CASSHGAGGMYEQYF
.	TRBD1	TRBV11-3	TRBJ2-1	TGTGCCAGCAGCCGGGGACAGGGGGAGCAGTTCTTC	CASSRGQGEQFF
.	.	TRBV2	TRBJ2-7	TGTGCCAGCAGTGAAGCGCGTGGACTAGGGGGGCGAGAGCAGTACTTC	CASSEARGLGGREQYF
once	.	TRBV28	TRBJ2-7	TGTGCCAGCAGTTTACAGGGGAGCCCATACGAGCAGTACTTC	CASSLQGSPYEQYF
.	.	TRBV9	TRBJ1-2	TGTGCCAGCAGCCCAGGACAGCCCAGGAGCTATGGCTACACCTTC	CASSPGQPRSYGYTF
.	TRBD1	TRBV11-2	TRBJ1-6	TGTGCCAGCAGCTGGTTGGGACAGGGGACTTCACCCCTCCACTTT	CASSWLGQGTSPLHF
.	TRBD1	TRBV5-1	TRBJ2-5	TGCGCCAGCAGCTGGAATCCAGGGGGTGGGCAAGAGACCCAGTACTTC	CASSWNPGGGQETQYF
.	.	TRBV30	TRBJ1-5	TGTGCCTGGAGTCAAGGCAGGGTGGGGCGTCAGCCCCAGCATTTT	CAWSQGRVGRQPQHF
.	.	TRBV7-9	TRBJ2-2	TGTGCCAGCAGCCGGACAAACACCGGGGAGCTGTTTTTT	CASSRTNTGELFF
.	.	TRBV6-5	TRBJ1-6	TGTGCCAGCAGTTACGTACACAGTTCCGGTTCACCCCTCCACTTT	CASSYVHSSGSPLHF
.	TRBD2	TRBV7-3	TRBJ2-3	TGTGCCAGCAGCTTAGTAGCGGGAGCGGCAGATACGCAGTATTTT	CASSLVAGAADTQYF
.	.	TRBV2	TRBJ1-1	TGTGCCAGCAAAGAAGGAGGGGCAGAAGCTTTCTTT	CASKEGGAEAFF